This entry features one TCR beta chain sequence. As yet, its antigen is unknown. Germline-derived CDR1 and CDR2 are DFQATT and SNEGSKA (reference sequence). CDR3 length equals 12 residues. V was shortened by 6 bases and J by 2 bases, with 10 bases between the two germline ends. The record originates from a study of blood T cells in healthy people across ages. A J-beta primer mix and a sample-barcoded 5' primer were used in a second PCR of about 6 to 12 cycles. TCRdb re-derived calls from the 5' RACE reads in MiXCR, one entry per CDR3 protein. The sample yields approximately 770,000 distinct CDR3 sequences, roughly 60% seen once. Overall study findings and caveats: PBMCs were not sorted, which prevented a conclusive comparison of naive versus antigen-experienced cells. In these data, TCR beta diversity tracked strongly with naive T cell percentage. Per-million-T-cell TCR beta diversity fell roughly linearly with age.

The source is a man younger than 40 in good health. The chain links TRBV20-1 to TRBJ1-2, with no clear D. The specimen was blood. As DNA, the CDR3 is TGCAGTGCCACTTTAGAAAACTATGGCTACACCTTC. The encoded protein is CSATLENYGYTF.